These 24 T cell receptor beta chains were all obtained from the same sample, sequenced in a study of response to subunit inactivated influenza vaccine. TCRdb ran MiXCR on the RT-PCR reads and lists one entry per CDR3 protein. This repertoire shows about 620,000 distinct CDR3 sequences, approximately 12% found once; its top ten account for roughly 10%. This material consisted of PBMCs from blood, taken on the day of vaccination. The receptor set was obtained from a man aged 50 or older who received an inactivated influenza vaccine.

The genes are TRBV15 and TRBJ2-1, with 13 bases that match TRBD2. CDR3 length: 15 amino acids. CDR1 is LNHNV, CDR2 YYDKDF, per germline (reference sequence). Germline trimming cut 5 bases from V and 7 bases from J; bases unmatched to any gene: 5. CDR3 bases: TGTGCCACCAGCGGCACTAGCGGGAGGGTGAATGAGCAGTTCTTC. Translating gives CATSGTSGRVNEQFF.

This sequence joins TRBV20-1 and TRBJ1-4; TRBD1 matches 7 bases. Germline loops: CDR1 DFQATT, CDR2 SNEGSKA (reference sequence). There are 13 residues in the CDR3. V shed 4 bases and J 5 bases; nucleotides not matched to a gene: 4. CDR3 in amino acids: CSAKTGKNEKLFF. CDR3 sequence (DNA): TGCAGTGCTAAGACAGGGAAGAATGAAAAACTGTTTTTT.

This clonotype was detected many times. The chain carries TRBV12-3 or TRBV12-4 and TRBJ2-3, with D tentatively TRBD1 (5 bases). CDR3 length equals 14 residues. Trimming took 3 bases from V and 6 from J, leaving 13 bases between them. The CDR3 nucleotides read TGTGCCAGCAGTTTGCCCAGGGATCTCGATACGCAGTATTTT. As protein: CASSLPRDLDTQYF.

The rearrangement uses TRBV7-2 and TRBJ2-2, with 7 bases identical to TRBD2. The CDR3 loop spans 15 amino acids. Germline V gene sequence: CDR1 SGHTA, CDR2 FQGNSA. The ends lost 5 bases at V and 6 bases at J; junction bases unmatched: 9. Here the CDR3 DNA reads TGTGCCAGCAGCCGGGCGGGGGAGAGGTCCGGGGAGCTGTTTTTT. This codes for CASSRAGERSGELFF. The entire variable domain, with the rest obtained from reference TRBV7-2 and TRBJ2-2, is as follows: GAGVSQSPSNKVTEKGKDVELRCDPISGHTALYWYRQSLGQGLEFLIYFQGNSAPDKSGLPSDRFSAERTGGSVSTLTIQRTQQEDSAVYLCASSRAGERSGELFFGEGSRLTVL.

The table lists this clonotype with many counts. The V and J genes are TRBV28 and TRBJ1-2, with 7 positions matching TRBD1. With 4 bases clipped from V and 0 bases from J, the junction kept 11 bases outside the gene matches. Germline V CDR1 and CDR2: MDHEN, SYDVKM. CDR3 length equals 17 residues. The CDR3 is CASSSFSAGTANYGYTF. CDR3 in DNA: TGTGCCAGCAGTTCCTTCTCTGCGGGGACAGCTAACTATGGCTACACCTTC.

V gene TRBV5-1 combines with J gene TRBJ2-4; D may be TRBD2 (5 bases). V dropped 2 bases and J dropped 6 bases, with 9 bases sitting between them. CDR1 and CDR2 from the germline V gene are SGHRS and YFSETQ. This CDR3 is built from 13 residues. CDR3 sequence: CASSLGGGNIQYF. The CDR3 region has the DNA TGCGCCAGCAGCTTAGGCGGAGGAAACATTCAGTACTTC.

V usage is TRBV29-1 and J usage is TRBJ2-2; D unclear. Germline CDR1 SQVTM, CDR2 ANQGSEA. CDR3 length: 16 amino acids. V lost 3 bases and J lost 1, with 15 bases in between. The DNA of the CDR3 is TGCAGCGTTGAGTTGCGAGATAACGGGAACACCGGGGAGCTGTTTTTT. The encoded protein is CSVELRDNGNTGELFF.

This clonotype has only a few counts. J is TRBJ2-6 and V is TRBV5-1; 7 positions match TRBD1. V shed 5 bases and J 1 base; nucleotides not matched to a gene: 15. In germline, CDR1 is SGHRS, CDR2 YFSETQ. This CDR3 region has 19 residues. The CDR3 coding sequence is TGCGCCAGCAGTATCGGGTTAGGGACAGCACCTTCTGGGGCCAACGTCCTGACTTTC. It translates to CASSIGLGTAPSGANVLTF. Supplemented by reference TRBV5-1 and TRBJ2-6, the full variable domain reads KAGVTQTPRYLIKTRGQQVTLSCSPISGHRSVSWYQQTPGQGLQFLFEYFSETQRNKGNFPGRFSGRQFSNSRSEMNVSTLELGDSALYLCASSIGLGTAPSGANVLTFGAGSRLTVL.

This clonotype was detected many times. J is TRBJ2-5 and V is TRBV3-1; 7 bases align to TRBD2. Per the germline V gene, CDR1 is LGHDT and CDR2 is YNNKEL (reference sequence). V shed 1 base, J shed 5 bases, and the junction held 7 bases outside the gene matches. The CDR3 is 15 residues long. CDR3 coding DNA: TGTGCCAGCAGCCAAGCTGCCGTAGCGGGTGAGACCCAGTACTTC. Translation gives CASSQAAVAGETQYF.

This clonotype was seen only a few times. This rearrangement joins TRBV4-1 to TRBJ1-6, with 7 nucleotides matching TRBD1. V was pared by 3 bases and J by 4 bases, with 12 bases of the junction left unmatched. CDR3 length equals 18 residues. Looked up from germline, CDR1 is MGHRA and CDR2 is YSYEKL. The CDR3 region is CASSQRGGFRGYNSPLHF. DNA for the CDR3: TGCGCCAGCAGCCAGCGAGGGGGTTTCAGGGGGTATAATTCACCCCTCCACTTT.

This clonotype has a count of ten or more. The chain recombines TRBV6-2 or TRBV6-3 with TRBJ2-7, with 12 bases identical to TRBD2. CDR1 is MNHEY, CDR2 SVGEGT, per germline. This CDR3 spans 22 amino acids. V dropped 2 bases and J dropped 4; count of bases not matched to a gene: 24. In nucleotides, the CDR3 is TGTGCCAGCAGTTACGGGCCAACTGGACCACCGTTGGAGACTAGCGGGAGATACGAGCAGTACTTC. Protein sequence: CASSYGPTGPPLETSGRYEQYF.

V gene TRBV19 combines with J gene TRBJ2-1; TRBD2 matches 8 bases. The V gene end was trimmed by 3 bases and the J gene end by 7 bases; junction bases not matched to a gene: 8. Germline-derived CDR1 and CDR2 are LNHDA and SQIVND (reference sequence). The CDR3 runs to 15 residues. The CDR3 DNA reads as TGTGCCAGTAGTATCCTCGCGGGAGGAGGTAATGAGCAGTTCTTC. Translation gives CASSILAGGGNEQFF.

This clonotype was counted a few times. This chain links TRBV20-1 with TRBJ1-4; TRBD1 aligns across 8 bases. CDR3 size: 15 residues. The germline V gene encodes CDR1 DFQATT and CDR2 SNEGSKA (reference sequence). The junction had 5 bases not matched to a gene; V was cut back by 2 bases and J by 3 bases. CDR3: CSARPPTGANEKLFF. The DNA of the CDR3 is TGCAGTGCTAGACCCCCGACAGGGGCTAATGAAAAACTGTTTTTT.

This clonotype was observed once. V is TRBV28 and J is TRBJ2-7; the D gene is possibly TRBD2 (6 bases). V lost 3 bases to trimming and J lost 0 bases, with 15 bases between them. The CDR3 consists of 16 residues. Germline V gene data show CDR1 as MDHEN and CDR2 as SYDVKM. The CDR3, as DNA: TGTGCCAGCAGTTTTATGGAGGGTGTGGTCTCCTACGAGCAGTACTTC. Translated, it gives CASSFMEGVVSYEQYF.

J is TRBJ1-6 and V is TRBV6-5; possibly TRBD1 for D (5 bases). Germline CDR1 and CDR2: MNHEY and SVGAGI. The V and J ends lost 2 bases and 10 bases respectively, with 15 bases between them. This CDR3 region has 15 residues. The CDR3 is CASSYGGVAGSPLHF. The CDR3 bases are TGTGCCAGCAGTTACGGAGGGGTGGCGGGGTCACCCCTCCACTTT.

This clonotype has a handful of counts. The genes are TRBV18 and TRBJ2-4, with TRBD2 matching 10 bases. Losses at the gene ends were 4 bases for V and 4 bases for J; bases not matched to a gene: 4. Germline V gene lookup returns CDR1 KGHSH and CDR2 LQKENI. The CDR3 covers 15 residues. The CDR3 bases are TGTGCCAGCTCACAAGGACTAGCGGAGAAAAACATTCAGTACTTC. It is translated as CASSQGLAEKNIQYF.

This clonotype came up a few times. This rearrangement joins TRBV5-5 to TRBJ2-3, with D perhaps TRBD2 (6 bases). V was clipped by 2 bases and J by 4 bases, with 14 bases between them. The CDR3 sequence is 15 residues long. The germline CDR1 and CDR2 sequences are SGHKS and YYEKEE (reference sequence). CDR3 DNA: TGTGCCAGCAGCTTTAAACGGGAGTCCGCAGATACGCAGTATTTT. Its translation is CASSFKRESADTQYF.

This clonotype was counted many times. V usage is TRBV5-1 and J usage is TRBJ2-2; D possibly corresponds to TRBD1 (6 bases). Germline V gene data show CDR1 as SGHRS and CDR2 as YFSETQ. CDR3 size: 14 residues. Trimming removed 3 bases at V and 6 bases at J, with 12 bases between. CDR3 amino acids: CASSSLQGPGELFF. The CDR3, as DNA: TGCGCCAGCAGCTCCCTGCAGGGGCCCGGGGAGCTGTTTTTT.

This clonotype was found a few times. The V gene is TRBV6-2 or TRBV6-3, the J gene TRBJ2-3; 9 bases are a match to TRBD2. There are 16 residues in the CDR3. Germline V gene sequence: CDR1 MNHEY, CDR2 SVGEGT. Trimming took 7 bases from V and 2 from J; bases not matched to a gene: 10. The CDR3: CASITPAGGITDTQYF. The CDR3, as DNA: TGTGCCAGCATCACTCCCGCGGGGGGGATCACAGATACGCAGTATTTT.

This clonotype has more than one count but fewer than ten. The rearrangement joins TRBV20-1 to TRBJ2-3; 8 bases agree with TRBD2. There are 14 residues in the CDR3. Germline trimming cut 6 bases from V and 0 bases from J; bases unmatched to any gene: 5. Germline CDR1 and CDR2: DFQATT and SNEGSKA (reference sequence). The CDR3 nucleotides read TGCAGTGCAACTAGCGGAACTAGCACAGATACGCAGTATTTT. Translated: CSATSGTSTDTQYF.

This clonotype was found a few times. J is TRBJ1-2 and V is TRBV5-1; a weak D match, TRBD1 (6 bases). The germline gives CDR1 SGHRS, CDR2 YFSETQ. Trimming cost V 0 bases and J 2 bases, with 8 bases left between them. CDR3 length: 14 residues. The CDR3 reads CASSLGQDNYGYTF. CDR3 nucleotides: TGCGCCAGCAGCTTGGGACAGGACAACTATGGCTACACCTTC.

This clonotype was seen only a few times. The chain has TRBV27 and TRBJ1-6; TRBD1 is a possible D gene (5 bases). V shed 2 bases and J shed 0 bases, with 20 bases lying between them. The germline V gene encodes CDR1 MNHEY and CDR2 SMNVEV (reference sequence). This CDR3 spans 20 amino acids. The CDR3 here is CASSLLGPGRLSSYNSPLHF. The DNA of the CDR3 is TGTGCCAGCAGTTTACTGGGTCCGGGACGCCTGAGCTCCTATAATTCACCCCTCCACTTT.

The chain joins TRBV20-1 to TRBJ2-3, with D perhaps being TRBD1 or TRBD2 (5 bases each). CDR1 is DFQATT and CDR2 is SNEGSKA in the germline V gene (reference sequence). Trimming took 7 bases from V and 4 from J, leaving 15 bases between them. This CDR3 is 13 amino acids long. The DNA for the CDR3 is TGCAGTGAAAGAGGGGAGACGCCAGATACGCAGTATTTT. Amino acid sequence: CSERGETPDTQYF.

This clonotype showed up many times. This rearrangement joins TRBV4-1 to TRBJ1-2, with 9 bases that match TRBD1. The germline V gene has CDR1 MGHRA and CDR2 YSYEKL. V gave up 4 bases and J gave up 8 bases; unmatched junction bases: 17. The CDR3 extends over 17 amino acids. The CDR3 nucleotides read TGCGCCAGCAGCCTCCTTCTGGGGGGACAGGGAGGAAGGGGCTACACCTTC. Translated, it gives CASSLLLGGQGGRGYTF.